Given below is one T cell receptor (beta chain) in context. Germline-derived CDR1 and CDR2 are LNHDA and SQIVND (reference sequence). CDR3 length: 13 amino acids. Trimming left V 3 bases short and J 5 bases short, with 7 bases between. Using immunoSEQ multiplex PCR, the repertoire was profiled, and TCRdb retains in-frame clones only, with some absent. The sample has some 140,000 clones; about 86% are singletons. This sample was taken from a study of blood T cell repertoires in COVID-19. Turning to the study itself: Both acute and convalescent COVID-19 samples were obtained from the United States, Italy and Spain. Sample material is recorded as cDNA or gDNA derived from T cells, B-cell-depleted T cells, or PBMCs.

The sequencing input was PBMCs or T cells enriched from blood (not recorded which). The clonotype originates from a middle-aged man with acute COVID-19. The rearrangement links TRBV19 to TRBJ2-2; the D gene is possibly TRBD1 (5 bases). The CDR3 loop is CASSIRGTGELFF. As DNA, the CDR3 is TGTGCCAGTAGTATTAGGGGAACCGGGGAGCTGTTTTTT.